This T cell receptor beta chain was profiled in a study of T cell changes during pregnancy in multiple sclerosis. Repertoires were generated with immunoSEQ multiplex PCR, while TCRdb's copy carries only in-frame clones and drops some. The sample holds 85,000 to 110,000 clones, about 90% seen once. V lost 3 bases to trimming and J lost 1 base, with 8 bases between them. This CDR3 has 14 amino acids. Germline V gene data show CDR1 as MGHDK and CDR2 as SYGVNS. This TCR was recovered from a female donor with multiple sclerosis, enrolled in a pregnancy study. The V call is TRBV25-1, the J call TRBJ2-3; D is uncertain. Sequences were derived from peripheral blood, sampled after pregnancy. The CDR3: CASSEMQGTDTQYF. In DNA form, the CDR3 reads TGTGCCAGCAGTGAGATGCAGGGCACAGATACGCAGTATTTT.